The clone carrying this T cell receptor (beta chain) was seen many times. The sample is drawn from a study of regulatory T cells in long-lasting Graves disease. Sample time point: newly diagnosed GD, antithyroid drugs for less than 3 months. TCR sequences were obtained from RNA taken from PBMCs. According to the study, TCR beta libraries were built with iRepertoire HTBI primers and CDR3-region Arm-PCR. TCRdb re-derived calls from the multiplex PCR reads in MiXCR, one entry per CDR3 protein. The profile shows approximately 470,000 distinct CDR3 sequences, roughly 17% of them singletons. This sample was also put to use in a study of T cells in Graves' hyperthyroidism and ophthalmopathy.

The material sequenced was peripheral blood mononuclear cells (PBMCs), taken at new diagnosis, from a patient treated with antithyroid drugs. This TCR was sampled from a man aged 40-49 years with Graves disease.

CDR3 in amino acids: CASSYSKSEAFF. CDR3 in DNA: TGTGCCAGCAGTTACTCGAAGTCTGAAGCTTTCTTT. The V and J genes are TRBV6-5 and TRBJ1-1; D is unclear. The germline V gene encodes CDR1 MNHEY and CDR2 SVGAGI. CDR3 size: 12 residues. Trimming took off 0 bases at V and 6 bases at J, with 5 bases between the two ends.